This TCR beta chain derives from a study of cytomegalovirus exposure and HLA in healthy donors. Notes on this clone: Antigen: not known.

Study conclusions and caveats: First-cohort TCR clusters were later found to tend to co-occur in the roughly 130 validation repertoires.

TCRdb's copy holds only in-frame clones and misses some; the assay was immunoSEQ multiplex PCR. Of 95,000 to 150,000 clones in the sample, more than 75% were seen once. Germline lookup yields CDR1 KGHSH and CDR2 LQKENI. V was shortened by 7 bases and J by 11 bases, with 24 bases between the two germline ends. The CDR3 spans 14 residues. The chain joins TRBV18 to TRBJ2-7; D perhaps matches TRBD2 (6 bases). Sequencing was performed on PBMCs. The clonotype originates from a woman under 30 in good health and CMV-seropositive. The CDR3 here is CASFSGTGPRKEYF. The CDR3 region has the DNA TGTGCCAGCTTCTCCGGGACTGGGCCAAGGAAGGAGTACTTC. Variable domain in full (rest from reference TRBV18 and TRBJ2-7): NAGVMQNPRHLVRRRGQEARLRCSPMKGHSHVYWYRQLPEEGLKFMVYLQKENIIDESGMPKERFSAEFPKEGPSILRIQQVVRGDSAAYFCASFSGTGPRKEYFGPGTRLTVT.